These 11 T cell receptor beta chains originate from one sample sequenced in a study of early stage breast cancer tumors. Clones were read by immunoSEQ multiplex PCR, and TCRdb kept only the in-frame ones, dropping some. Of about 8,400 clones in the sample, approximately 75% were seen once. The sequencing input was normal breast tissue next to the tumor. The receptor set was obtained from a person between 55 and 69 years old with breast cancer.

The chain has TRBV5-1 and TRBJ2-3; D not certain. V was shortened by 0 bases and J by 1 base, with 18 bases between the two germline ends. The CDR3 spans 18 residues. CDR1 and CDR2 (germline): SGHRS, YFSETQ. CDR3 coding DNA: TGCGCCAGCAGCTTGGTAGGTAGTGGAAGTCACCGCACAGATACGCAGTATTTT. This gives the protein CASSLVGSGSHRTDTQYF. The full variable domain, with the rest looked up from reference TRBV5-1 and TRBJ2-3, is KAGVTQTPRYLIKTRGQQVTLSCSPISGHRSVSWYQQTPGQGLQFLFEYFSETQRNKGNFPGRFSGRQFSNSRSEMNVSTLELGDSALYLCASSLVGSGSHRTDTQYFGPGTRLTVL.

This rearrangement joins TRBV5-1 to TRBJ2-3; 9 nucleotides agree with TRBD2. The CDR3 extends over 14 amino acids. The junction had 2 bases not matched to a gene; V was cut back by 2 bases and J by 4 bases. Germline V lookup: CDR1 SGHRS, CDR2 YFSETQ. The CDR3 sequence is CASSLAGGPDTQYF. The CDR3 DNA is TGCGCCAGCAGCTTAGCGGGGGGCCCAGATACGCAGTATTTT.

V gene TRBV25-1 combines with J gene TRBJ2-3; D not resolved. CDR1 MGHDK and CDR2 SYGVNS come from the germline V gene. Trimming took 9 bases from V and 4 from J, leaving 14 bases between them. The CDR3 contains 13 residues. For the CDR3, the DNA is TGTGCCAGTCGGCTGCACGGGCCAGATACGCAGTATTTT. Its protein is CASRLHGPDTQYF.

Within the sample, this clone is medium-sized. The chain carries TRBV23-1 and TRBJ1-5; 11 nucleotides line up with TRBD1. TRBV23-1 has ORF status, its function being uncertain. After removal of 2 bases from V and 6 bases from J, the junction contained 0 bases not matched to a gene. The CDR3 is 14 amino acids. CDR3 sequence: CASSQGTGGQPQHF. In DNA, the CDR3 is TGCGCCAGCAGTCAAGGGACAGGGGGTCAGCCCCAGCATTTT.

V and J are TRBV6-5 and TRBJ2-7; D not resolved. The germline V and J ends were trimmed by 2 bases and 0 bases, with 5 bases remaining between them. Germline loops: CDR1 MNHEY, CDR2 SVGAGI. This CDR3 has 13 amino acids. The CDR3: CASSYDSSYEQYF. The CDR3 bases are TGTGCCAGCAGTTACGATAGCTCCTACGAGCAGTACTTC.

V and J are TRBV29-1 and TRBJ2-7; D is possibly TRBD2 (7 bases). Germline V gene lookup returns CDR1 SQVTM and CDR2 ANQGSEA. Trimming stripped 4 bases from V and 2 bases from J, with 21 bases between. The CDR3 covers 16 residues. The CDR3 is CSVAGEGGASPYEQYF. DNA of the CDR3: TGCAGCGTTGCCGGGGAGGGGGGCGCTTCCCCCTACGAGCAGTACTTC.

The chain recombines TRBV7-2 with TRBJ2-5, with D perhaps TRBD1 (5 bases). The CDR3 extends over 15 amino acids. Germline V gene lookup returns CDR1 SGHTA and CDR2 FQGNSA. Deletions cut 3 bases from V and 0 bases from J, with 11 bases between. Written as DNA, the CDR3 is TGTGCCAGCAGCTTCGACAGTAACCACCAAGAGACCCAGTACTTC. Protein: CASSFDSNHQETQYF.

The chain carries TRBV29-1 and TRBJ1-4; D remains unclear. Germline lookup yields CDR1 SQVTM and CDR2 ANQGSEA. V gave up 7 bases and J gave up 4 bases, with 13 bases separating them. The CDR3 runs 13 residues. CDR3 nucleotides: TGCAGCGCTGTAAGGGAGCTTAATGAAAAACTGTTTTTT. This sequence encodes CSAVRELNEKLFF.

This clone appeared a few times. The chain employs TRBV27 and TRBJ1-6; 8 bases are a match to TRBD1. This CDR3 has 14 amino acids. Germline-derived CDR1 and CDR2 are MNHEY and SMNVEV (reference sequence). With 6 bases clipped from V and 4 bases from J, the junction kept 2 bases outside the gene matches. The CDR3 DNA reads TGTGCCAGCAGAGGACAGGGTTATAATTCACCCCTCCACTTT. Its protein product is CASRGQGYNSPLHF.

As to this clone: The same CDR3 is also encoded by other DNA sequences in this sample. This sequence joins TRBV2 and TRBJ2-5; D unresolved. V dropped 7 bases and J dropped 8 bases, with 14 bases sitting between them. The V gene's germline CDR1 is SNHLY and CDR2 FYNNEI. This CDR3 has 12 amino acids. The CDR3 region is CASTPDGGTQYF. Here the CDR3 DNA reads TGTGCCAGCACCCCCGATGGCGGAACCCAGTACTTC.

This clone was observed a few times. The V and J genes are TRBV9 and TRBJ1-1, with 8 bases matching TRBD1. After removal of 0 bases from V and 7 bases from J, the junction contained 11 bases not matched to a gene. Germline V gene lookup returns CDR1 SGDLS and CDR2 YYNGEE. The CDR3 is made up of 16 amino acids. This CDR3 is CASSVGSQGARGEAFF. CDR3 bases: TGTGCCAGCAGCGTAGGGTCCCAGGGGGCGCGAGGTGAAGCTTTCTTT.